The present entry profiles one T cell receptor (beta chain) with its context. This sample is drawn from a study of blood T cell repertoires in COVID-19. Assay used: immunoSEQ multiplex PCR; TCRdb lists only in-frame clones, some missing. Of about 320,000 clones listed, around 83% are singletons. V was shortened by 4 bases and J by 3 bases, with 13 bases between the two germline ends. Germline V gene lookup returns CDR1 SGHNT and CDR2 YYREEE (reference sequence). The CDR3 contains 15 residues. The clonotype comes from a woman aged 45-59 years with acute or convalescent COVID-19. The rearrangement links TRBV5-4 to TRBJ1-4, with D maybe TRBD1 (5 bases). Sequencing used peripheral blood. CDR3 residues: CASSPAGGSNEKLFF. CDR3 DNA sequence: TGTGCCAGCAGCCCCGCCGGGGGGTCTAATGAAAAACTGTTTTTT.